This T cell receptor (beta chain) was observed in a study of cytomegalovirus exposure and HLA in healthy donors. Study outcomes and limitations: 16,951 TCR beta sequences were associated with HLA alleles at 0.05 false discovery rate in a later analysis.

The CDR3 totals 16 residues. Trimming cost V 1 base and J 9 bases; bases outside gene matches: 6. Germline assignment: CDR1 MRHNA and CDR2 SNTAGT. Both 60 Vbeta primers and 13 Jbeta primers went into the PCR. Profiling relied on immunoSEQ multiplex PCR, and the TCRdb table lists in-frame clones only, not all of them. The table shows fewer than 90,000 clones, with about three quarters occurring only once. Among the donors, all were healthy bone marrow donors. Comment on this clone: Antigen unknown.

This rearrangement joins TRBV6-4 to TRBJ2-1; 13 nucleotides line up with TRBD2. Sequenced material: PBMCs. The receptor was isolated from a man in his thirties or forties in good health and CMV-seropositive. The CDR3 here is CASSDYGTSGVIEQFF. In nucleotides, the CDR3 is TGTGCCAGCAGTGACTATGGGACTAGCGGGGTCATTGAGCAGTTCTTC.